The 9 T cell receptor beta chains reported below all come from one sample, sequenced in a study of cytomegalovirus exposure and HLA in healthy donors. Amplification used 60 Vbeta primers and 13 Jbeta primers. The repertoire was sequenced with immunoSEQ multiplex PCR; TCRdb's copy has only in-frame clones and lacks some. The table lists around 200,000 clones, 80% to 85% of them singletons. Sequencing was done on a sample of PBMCs. The receptor set was obtained from a man aged 45-60 years in good health and CMV-seronegative.

The chain couples TRBV5-4 to TRBJ2-5; 8 bases are shared with TRBD1. V lost 4 bases, J lost 5 bases, and 7 bases stayed unmatched. Germline CDR1 SGHNT, CDR2 YYREEE (reference sequence). This CDR3 comprises 14 residues. This CDR3 reads CASSPAGQGETQYF. Written as DNA, the CDR3 is TGTGCCAGCAGCCCCGCCGGACAGGGTGAGACCCAGTACTTC.

The sample holds a few counts of this clone. V gene TRBV18 combines with J gene TRBJ1-1; 7 positions match TRBD1. The V segment lost 1 base and the J segment 9 bases; nucleotides outside the gene matches: 14. The germline CDR1 and CDR2 sequences are KGHSH and LQKENI. There are 16 residues in the CDR3. CDR3 residues: CASSPLPATDRLKAFF. The CDR3 DNA reads TGTGCCAGCTCACCACTCCCCGCTACGGACAGGTTGAAAGCTTTCTTT.

The chain employs TRBV19 and TRBJ2-3; 10 nucleotides line up with TRBD2. This CDR3 is 14 amino acids long. Looked up from germline, CDR1 is LNHDA and CDR2 is SQIVND (reference sequence). V lost 6 bases to trimming and J lost 4 bases; unmatched junction nucleotides: 4. CDR3: CASRQRGGPDTQYF. As DNA, the CDR3 is TGTGCCAGTAGACAGCGGGGGGGACCAGATACGCAGTATTTT.

This chain links TRBV25-1 with TRBJ1-2, with unresolved D. V lost 6 bases, J lost 2 bases, and 16 bases lay in between. Germline-derived CDR1 and CDR2 are MGHDK and SYGVNS. This CDR3 is 15 amino acids long. CDR3 DNA: TGTGCCAGCAGCCCAGCGGCACCGCAAAACTATGGCTACACCTTC. It specifies CASSPAAPQNYGYTF.

The chain carries TRBV9 and TRBJ2-3; possible D gene TRBD2, 5 bases. This CDR3 is 15 amino acids long. The germline gives CDR1 SGDLS, CDR2 YYNGEE. V lost 1 base and J lost 5, with 14 bases in between. The CDR3 protein is CASSVLAGLGDTQYF. As DNA, the CDR3 is TGTGCCAGCAGCGTACTGGCGGGCCTGGGAGATACGCAGTATTTT.

The V call is TRBV7-8, the J call TRBJ1-2; D call uncertain. Germline V gene data show CDR1 as SGHVS and CDR2 as FQNEAQ. The V and J ends lost 2 bases and 10 bases respectively, with 17 bases between them. This CDR3 has 14 amino acids. The CDR3 protein is CASSLIGSSNDYTF. The CDR3 coding sequence is TGTGCCAGCAGCTTAATTGGTAGTTCGAATGACTACACCTTC.

The genes are TRBV7-2 and TRBJ1-4; D not resolved. Germline V gene sequence: CDR1 SGHTA, CDR2 FQGNSA. CDR3 size: 16 residues. The ends were cut back, 0 bases at V and 7 bases at J, with 15 bases in the middle. CDR3: CASSLAPAGGSEKLFF. The CDR3 DNA reads as TGTGCCAGCAGCTTAGCCCCAGCGGGAGGGAGTGAAAAACTGTTTTTT. The complete variable domain, with remaining parts taken from reference TRBV7-2 and TRBJ1-4, reads GAGVSQSPSNKVTEKGKDVELRCDPISGHTALYWYRQSLGQGLEFLIYFQGNSAPDKSGLPSDRFSAERTGGSVSTLTIQRTQQEDSAVYLCASSLAPAGGSEKLFFGSGTQLSVL.

The chain combines TRBV7-9 with TRBJ1-1, with D unresolved. The CDR3 covers 13 residues. V was shortened by 5 bases and J by 1 base, with 8 bases between the two germline ends. Germline loops: CDR1 SEHNR, CDR2 FQNEAQ (reference sequence). DNA of the CDR3: TGTGCCAGCAGCGCAAACAGGAACACTGAAGCTTTCTTT. Translation: CASSANRNTEAFF. The variable domain in full, completed from reference TRBV7-9 and TRBJ1-1, reads DTGVSQNPRHKITKRGQNVTFRCDPISEHNRLYWYRQTLGQGPEFLTYFQNEAQLEKSRLLSDRFSAERPKGSFSTLEIQRTEQGDSAMYLCASSANRNTEAFFGQGTRLTVV.

The chain couples TRBV28 to TRBJ1-1, with 7 bases that match TRBD1. V dropped 6 bases and J dropped 4; count of bases not matched to a gene: 8. The germline V gene encodes CDR1 MDHEN and CDR2 SYDVKM. This CDR3 spans 14 amino acids. As DNA, the CDR3 is TGTGCCAGCAGACTACAGGACAGGCGCACTGAAGCTTTCTTT. Amino acids: CASRLQDRRTEAFF.